The clone carrying this T cell receptor (beta chain) has more than one count but fewer than ten. As yet, its antigen is unknown. This record comes from a study of T-cell memory formation after mild COVID-19. The germline CDR1 and CDR2 sequences are DFQATT and SNEGSKA (reference sequence). Trimming left V 0 bases short and J 8 bases short, with 16 bases between. The length of the CDR3 is 14 residues. Via MiXCR, TCRdb re-called the 5' RACE reads, giving one row per CDR3 protein. The sample shows just over 150,000 distinct CDR3 sequences, roughly 31% of them seen only once. Findings of the study overall: Most CD4+ clones that shrank were in CM and EM, while CD8+ ones turned up in EMRA. Clones that shrank (day 15 to 85) were balanced CD4/CD8, whereas later expanders leaned CD4+. In pre-infection memory, a portion of responding clones appeared, which suggested that cross-reactive memory joined.

Sequencing input: PBMCs or a T cell subset sorted from them (not recorded which). The sequence was collected from an adult woman who had mild COVID-19 (a few samples of this study predate the infection). Cell type and time point are not known. J is TRBJ1-2 and V is TRBV20-1; weak D call: TRBD1 (5 bases). The CDR3 is CSARDGRDVEGYTF. The CDR3 DNA reads as TGCAGTGCTAGAGATGGCAGGGATGTTGAAGGCTACACCTTC.